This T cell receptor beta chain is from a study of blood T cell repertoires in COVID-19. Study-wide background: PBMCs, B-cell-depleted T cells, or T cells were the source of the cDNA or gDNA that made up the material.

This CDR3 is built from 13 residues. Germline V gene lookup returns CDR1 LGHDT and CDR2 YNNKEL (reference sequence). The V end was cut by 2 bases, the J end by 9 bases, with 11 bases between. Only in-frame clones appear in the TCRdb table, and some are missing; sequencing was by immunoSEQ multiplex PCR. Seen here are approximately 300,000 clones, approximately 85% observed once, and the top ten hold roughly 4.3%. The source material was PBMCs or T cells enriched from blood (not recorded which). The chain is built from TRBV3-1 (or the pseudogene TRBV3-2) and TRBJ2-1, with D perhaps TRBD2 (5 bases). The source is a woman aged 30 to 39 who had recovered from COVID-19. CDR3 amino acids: CASSQFPSSEQFF. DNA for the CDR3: TGTGCCAGCAGCCAATTTCCTAGCAGTGAGCAGTTCTTC.